The clone carrying this T cell receptor (beta chain) has at least ten counts. What it binds is not known. This record belongs to a study of CD8+CD57+ T cells in acquired aplastic anemia. Study details: Each DNA sample taken from sorted CD4+ and CD8+ cells came to 3 to 4 ug on average.

Genomic DNA, the template, was used for profiling of the TCR beta VDJ and CDR3. Each CDR3 protein is one row after TCRdb ran MiXCR on the reads. The sample lists 180,000 or so distinct CDR3 sequences; roughly 50% were seen once. General study results and limits: Controls did not differ significantly from patients in CD8+ Simpson's diversity.

All sequencing subjects had displayed CD8+CD57+ cell expansion on flow cytometry. All participating patients were living with severe acquired aplastic anemia. No patient had been given any therapy when blood was sampled. This sequence was found in a human donor with aplastic anemia. The specimen sequenced was sorted CD4+, CD8+, or CD8+CD57+ T cells (not recorded which) from PBMCs.

CDR3 sequence reads: CASRPRQGERFGLGTYEQYF. CDR3 nucleotide sequence: TGTGCCAGCAGACCACGACAGGGTGAGAGGTTTGGCTTAGGAACCTACGAGCAGTACTTC. The chain combines TRBV12-3 or TRBV12-4 with TRBJ2-7, with TRBD1 matching 7 bases. The V segment lost 6 bases and the J segment 2 bases; nucleotides outside the gene matches: 25. The CDR3 runs 20 residues.